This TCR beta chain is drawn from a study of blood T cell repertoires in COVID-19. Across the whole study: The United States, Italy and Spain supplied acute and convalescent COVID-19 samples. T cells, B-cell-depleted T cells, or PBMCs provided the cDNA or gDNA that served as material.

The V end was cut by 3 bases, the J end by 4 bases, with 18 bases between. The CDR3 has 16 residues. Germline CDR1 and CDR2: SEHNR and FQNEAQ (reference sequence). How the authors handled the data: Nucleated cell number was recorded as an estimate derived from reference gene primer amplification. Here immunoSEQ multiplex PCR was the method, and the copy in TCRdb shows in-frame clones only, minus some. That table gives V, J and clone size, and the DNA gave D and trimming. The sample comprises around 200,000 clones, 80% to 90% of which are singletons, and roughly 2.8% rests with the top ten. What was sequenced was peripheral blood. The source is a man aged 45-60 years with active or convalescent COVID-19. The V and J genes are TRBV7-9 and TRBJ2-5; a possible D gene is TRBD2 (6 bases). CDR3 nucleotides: TGTGCCAGCAGCTTGATCGGGGCGGAGGGCATAGAGACCCAGTACTTC. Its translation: CASSLIGAEGIETQYF.